This T cell receptor (beta chain) was sequenced in a study of cytomegalovirus exposure and HLA in healthy donors. General study findings and limits: Several of the most significant clusters were apparently associated with common viral pathogens in a later analysis.

Primers included in the PCR were 60 Vbeta and 13 Jbeta primers. Sequenced by immunoSEQ multiplex PCR; TCRdb stores in-frame clones only, minus some. The sample carries approximately 150,000 clones, around 81% recorded once. This clone was seen once. Its target is unknown. This receptor was taken from a woman aged 40 to 50 in good health and CMV-seronegative. Sequencing was done on a sample of PBMCs.

Here the CDR3 reads CASSLSGGSSYEQYF. In nucleotides, the CDR3 is TGTGCCAGCAGCTTATCGGGAGGGTCTTCCTACGAGCAGTACTTC. The V and J genes are TRBV7-3 and TRBJ2-7; 8 bases line up with TRBD2. This CDR3 region has 15 residues. The V gene's germline CDR1 is SGHTA and CDR2 FQGTGA. V lost 2 bases to trimming and J lost 1 base; unmatched junction nucleotides: 4.